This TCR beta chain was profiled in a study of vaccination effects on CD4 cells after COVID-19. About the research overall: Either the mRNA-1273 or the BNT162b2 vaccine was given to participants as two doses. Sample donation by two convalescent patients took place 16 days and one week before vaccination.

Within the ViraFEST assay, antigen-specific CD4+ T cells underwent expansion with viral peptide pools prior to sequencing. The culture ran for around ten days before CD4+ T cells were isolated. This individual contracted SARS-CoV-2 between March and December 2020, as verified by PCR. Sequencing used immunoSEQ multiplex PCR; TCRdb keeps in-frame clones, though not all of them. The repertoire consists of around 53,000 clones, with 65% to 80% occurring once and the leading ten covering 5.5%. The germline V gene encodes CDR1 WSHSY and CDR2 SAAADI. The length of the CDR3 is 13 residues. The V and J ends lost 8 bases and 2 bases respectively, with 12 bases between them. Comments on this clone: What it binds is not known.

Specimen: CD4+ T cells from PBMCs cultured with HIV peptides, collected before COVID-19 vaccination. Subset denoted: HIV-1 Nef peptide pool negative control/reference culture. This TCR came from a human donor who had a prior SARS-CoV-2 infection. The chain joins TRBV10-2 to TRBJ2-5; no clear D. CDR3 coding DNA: TGCGCCAGCTTTACTCCGACACAAGAGACCCAGTACTTC. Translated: CASFTPTQETQYF.